The entry that follows covers one TCR beta chain sequence. As yet, its antigen is unknown. This specimen comes from a study of cytomegalovirus exposure and HLA in healthy donors. Turning to the study itself: There were 90 million to 130 million unique TCR beta sequences, drawn from about 200 million T cells, in an earlier analysis. Points from the study as a whole: For most TCR beta V segments, an earlier analysis put the productive rate at about 90% or about 30% of the time.

Germline CDR1 and CDR2: SGHAT and FQNNGV. The V segment lost 1 base and the J segment 7 bases; nucleotides outside the gene matches: 6. CDR3 length equals 15 residues. The PCR had 60 Vbeta and 13 Jbeta primers. Assay: immunoSEQ multiplex PCR; the TCRdb copy retains only in-frame clones and omits some. The repertoire holds about 120,000 clones, with around four fifths as singletons. The sequenced sample was PBMCs. The TCR originated in a man in his 60s in good health and CMV-seropositive. The rearrangement links TRBV11-2 to TRBJ1-2; 10 positions agree with TRBD1. The CDR3 loop is CASSLGGTGEVGYTF. For the CDR3, the DNA is TGTGCCAGCAGCTTAGGAGGGACAGGGGAAGTTGGCTACACCTTC.